This T cell receptor (beta chain) was observed in a study of graft-versus-host responses after intestinal transplantation. Study at large: All recipients got anti-thymocyte globulin induction, then tacrolimus and steroids for approximately 3 years.

Graft material was processed, releasing intraepithelial and lamina propria lymphocytes. V shed 5 bases and J shed 3 bases, with 11 bases lying between them. The CDR3 totals 14 residues. Germline V lookup: CDR1 LNHDA, CDR2 SQIVND (reference sequence). TCRdb keeps only in-frame clones here, not all; method: immunoSEQ multiplex PCR. Counted here are about 18,000 clones, 79% occurring once; the ten biggest clones make up roughly 8.2%. The chain employs TRBV19 and TRBJ1-3; D might be TRBD1 (5 bases). The sample consisted of ileum tissue, taken roughly 490 days after intestinal transplant. The receptor comes from a human patient who received an intestinal transplant, so some T cells may come from the graft donor. CDR3 DNA: TGTGCCAGTAGTCCCAACGGGGGTGGAAACACCATATATTTT. As protein: CASSPNGGGNTIYF. The full variable domain, rest sourced from reference TRBV19 and TRBJ1-3, is DGGITQSPKYLFRKEGQNVTLSCEQNLNHDAMYWYRQDPGQGLRLIYYSQIVNDFQKGDIAEGYSVSREKKESFPLTVTSAQKNPTAFYLCASSPNGGGNTIYFGEGSWLTVV.